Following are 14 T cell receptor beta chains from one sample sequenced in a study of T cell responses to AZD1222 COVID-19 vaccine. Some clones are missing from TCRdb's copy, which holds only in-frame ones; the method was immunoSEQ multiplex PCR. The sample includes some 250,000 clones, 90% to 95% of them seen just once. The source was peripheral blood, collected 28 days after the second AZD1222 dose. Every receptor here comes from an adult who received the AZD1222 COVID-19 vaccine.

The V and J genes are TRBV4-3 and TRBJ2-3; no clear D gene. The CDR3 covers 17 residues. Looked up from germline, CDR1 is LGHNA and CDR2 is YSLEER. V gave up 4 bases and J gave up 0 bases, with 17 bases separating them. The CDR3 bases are TGCGCCAGCAGCCTCCTGTGGAGTTTATTTAGCACAGATACGCAGTATTTT. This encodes CASSLLWSLFSTDTQYF.

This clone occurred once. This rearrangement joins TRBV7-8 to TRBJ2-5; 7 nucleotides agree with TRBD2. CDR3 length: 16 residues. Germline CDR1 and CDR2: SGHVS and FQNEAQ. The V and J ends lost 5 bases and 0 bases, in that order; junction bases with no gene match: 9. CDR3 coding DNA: TGTGCCAGCAGCCGGGGGGTAGCGAGTTACCAAGAGACCCAGTACTTC. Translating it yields CASSRGVASYQETQYF.

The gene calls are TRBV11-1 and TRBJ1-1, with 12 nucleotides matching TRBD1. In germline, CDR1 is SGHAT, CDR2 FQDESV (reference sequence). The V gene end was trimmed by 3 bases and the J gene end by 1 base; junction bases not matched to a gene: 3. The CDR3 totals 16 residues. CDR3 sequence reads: CASSFRDRGPNTEAFF. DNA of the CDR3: TGTGCCAGCAGCTTTCGGGACAGGGGGCCGAACACTGAAGCTTTCTTT.

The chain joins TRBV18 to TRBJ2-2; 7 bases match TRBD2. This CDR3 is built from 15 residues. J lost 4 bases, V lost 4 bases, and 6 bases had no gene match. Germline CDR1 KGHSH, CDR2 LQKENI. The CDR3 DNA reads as TGTGCCAGCTCACTCAAACTAGCGCCCACCGGGGAGCTGTTTTTT. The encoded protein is CASSLKLAPTGELFF.

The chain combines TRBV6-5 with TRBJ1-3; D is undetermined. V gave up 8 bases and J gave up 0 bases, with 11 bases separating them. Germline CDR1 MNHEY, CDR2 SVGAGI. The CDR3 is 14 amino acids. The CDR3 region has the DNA TGTGCCAGCGGGGAGAGGGCCTCTGGAAACACCATATATTTT. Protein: CASGERASGNTIYF.

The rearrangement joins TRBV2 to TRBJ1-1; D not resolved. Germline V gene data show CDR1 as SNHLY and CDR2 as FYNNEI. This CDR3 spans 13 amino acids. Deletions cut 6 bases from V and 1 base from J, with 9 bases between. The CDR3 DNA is TGTGCCAGCAGGAACGAGGGGAACACTGAAGCTTTCTTT. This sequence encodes CASRNEGNTEAFF.

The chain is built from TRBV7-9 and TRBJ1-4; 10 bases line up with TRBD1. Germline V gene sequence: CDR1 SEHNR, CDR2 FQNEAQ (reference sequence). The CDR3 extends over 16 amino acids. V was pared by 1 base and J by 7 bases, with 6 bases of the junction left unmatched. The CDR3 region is CASSLGRGQGGEKLFF. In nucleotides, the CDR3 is TGTGCCAGCAGCTTAGGCCGTGGACAGGGGGGTGAAAAACTGTTTTTT.

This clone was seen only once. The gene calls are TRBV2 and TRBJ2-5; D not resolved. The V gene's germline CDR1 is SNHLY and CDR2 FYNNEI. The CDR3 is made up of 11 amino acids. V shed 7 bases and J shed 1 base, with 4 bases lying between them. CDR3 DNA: TGTGCCAGCAACAGCCAAGAGACCCAGTACTTC. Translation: CASNSQETQYF. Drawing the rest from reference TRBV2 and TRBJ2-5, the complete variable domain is EPEVTQTPSHQVTQMGQEVILRCVPISNHLYFYWYRQILGQKVEFLVSFYNNEISEKSEIFDDQFSVERPDGSNFTLKIRSTKLEDSAMYFCASNSQETQYFGPGTRLLVL.

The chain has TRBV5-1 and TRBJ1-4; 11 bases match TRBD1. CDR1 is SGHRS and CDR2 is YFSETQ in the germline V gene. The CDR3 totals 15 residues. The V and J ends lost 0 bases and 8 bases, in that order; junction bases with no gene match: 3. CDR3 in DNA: TGCGCCAGCAGCTTGGGGGACAGGGGGAGCGAAAAACTGTTTTTT. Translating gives CASSLGDRGSEKLFF.

CDR3 DNA: TGTGCCATCACCAGGACAGCGAACACCGGGGAGCTGTTTTTT. Amino acids: CAITRTANTGELFF. The rearrangement uses TRBV10-3 and TRBJ2-2, with a possible D match to TRBD1 (6 bases). The CDR3 covers 14 residues. Germline values: CDR1 ENHRY, CDR2 SYGVKD. V was shortened by 7 bases and J by 0 bases, with 9 bases between the two germline ends.

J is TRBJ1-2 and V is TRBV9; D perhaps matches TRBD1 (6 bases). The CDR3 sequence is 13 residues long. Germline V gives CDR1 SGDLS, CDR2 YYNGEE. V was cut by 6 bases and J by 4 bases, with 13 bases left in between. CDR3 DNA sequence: TGTGCCAGCACACAGGGCGCCCGCTATGGCTACACCTTC. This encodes CASTQGARYGYTF.

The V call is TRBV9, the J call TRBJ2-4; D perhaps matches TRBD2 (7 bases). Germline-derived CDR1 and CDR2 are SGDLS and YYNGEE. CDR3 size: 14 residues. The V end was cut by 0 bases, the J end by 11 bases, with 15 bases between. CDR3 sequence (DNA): TGTGCCAGCAGCGTAGACGGGGGGCTAGCCCTTCAGTACTTC. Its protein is CASSVDGGLALQYF.

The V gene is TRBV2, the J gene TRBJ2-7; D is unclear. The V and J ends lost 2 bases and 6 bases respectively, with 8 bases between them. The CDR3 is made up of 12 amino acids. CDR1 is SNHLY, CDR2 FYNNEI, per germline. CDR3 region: CASSESWAEQYF. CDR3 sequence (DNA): TGTGCCAGCAGTGAATCCTGGGCCGAGCAGTACTTC.

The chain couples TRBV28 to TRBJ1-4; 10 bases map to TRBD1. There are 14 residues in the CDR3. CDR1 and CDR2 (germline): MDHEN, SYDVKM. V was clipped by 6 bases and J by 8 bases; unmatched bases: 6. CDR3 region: CASRSPGQGEKLFF. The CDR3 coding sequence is TGTGCCAGCAGAAGTCCGGGACAGGGGGAAAAACTGTTTTTT.